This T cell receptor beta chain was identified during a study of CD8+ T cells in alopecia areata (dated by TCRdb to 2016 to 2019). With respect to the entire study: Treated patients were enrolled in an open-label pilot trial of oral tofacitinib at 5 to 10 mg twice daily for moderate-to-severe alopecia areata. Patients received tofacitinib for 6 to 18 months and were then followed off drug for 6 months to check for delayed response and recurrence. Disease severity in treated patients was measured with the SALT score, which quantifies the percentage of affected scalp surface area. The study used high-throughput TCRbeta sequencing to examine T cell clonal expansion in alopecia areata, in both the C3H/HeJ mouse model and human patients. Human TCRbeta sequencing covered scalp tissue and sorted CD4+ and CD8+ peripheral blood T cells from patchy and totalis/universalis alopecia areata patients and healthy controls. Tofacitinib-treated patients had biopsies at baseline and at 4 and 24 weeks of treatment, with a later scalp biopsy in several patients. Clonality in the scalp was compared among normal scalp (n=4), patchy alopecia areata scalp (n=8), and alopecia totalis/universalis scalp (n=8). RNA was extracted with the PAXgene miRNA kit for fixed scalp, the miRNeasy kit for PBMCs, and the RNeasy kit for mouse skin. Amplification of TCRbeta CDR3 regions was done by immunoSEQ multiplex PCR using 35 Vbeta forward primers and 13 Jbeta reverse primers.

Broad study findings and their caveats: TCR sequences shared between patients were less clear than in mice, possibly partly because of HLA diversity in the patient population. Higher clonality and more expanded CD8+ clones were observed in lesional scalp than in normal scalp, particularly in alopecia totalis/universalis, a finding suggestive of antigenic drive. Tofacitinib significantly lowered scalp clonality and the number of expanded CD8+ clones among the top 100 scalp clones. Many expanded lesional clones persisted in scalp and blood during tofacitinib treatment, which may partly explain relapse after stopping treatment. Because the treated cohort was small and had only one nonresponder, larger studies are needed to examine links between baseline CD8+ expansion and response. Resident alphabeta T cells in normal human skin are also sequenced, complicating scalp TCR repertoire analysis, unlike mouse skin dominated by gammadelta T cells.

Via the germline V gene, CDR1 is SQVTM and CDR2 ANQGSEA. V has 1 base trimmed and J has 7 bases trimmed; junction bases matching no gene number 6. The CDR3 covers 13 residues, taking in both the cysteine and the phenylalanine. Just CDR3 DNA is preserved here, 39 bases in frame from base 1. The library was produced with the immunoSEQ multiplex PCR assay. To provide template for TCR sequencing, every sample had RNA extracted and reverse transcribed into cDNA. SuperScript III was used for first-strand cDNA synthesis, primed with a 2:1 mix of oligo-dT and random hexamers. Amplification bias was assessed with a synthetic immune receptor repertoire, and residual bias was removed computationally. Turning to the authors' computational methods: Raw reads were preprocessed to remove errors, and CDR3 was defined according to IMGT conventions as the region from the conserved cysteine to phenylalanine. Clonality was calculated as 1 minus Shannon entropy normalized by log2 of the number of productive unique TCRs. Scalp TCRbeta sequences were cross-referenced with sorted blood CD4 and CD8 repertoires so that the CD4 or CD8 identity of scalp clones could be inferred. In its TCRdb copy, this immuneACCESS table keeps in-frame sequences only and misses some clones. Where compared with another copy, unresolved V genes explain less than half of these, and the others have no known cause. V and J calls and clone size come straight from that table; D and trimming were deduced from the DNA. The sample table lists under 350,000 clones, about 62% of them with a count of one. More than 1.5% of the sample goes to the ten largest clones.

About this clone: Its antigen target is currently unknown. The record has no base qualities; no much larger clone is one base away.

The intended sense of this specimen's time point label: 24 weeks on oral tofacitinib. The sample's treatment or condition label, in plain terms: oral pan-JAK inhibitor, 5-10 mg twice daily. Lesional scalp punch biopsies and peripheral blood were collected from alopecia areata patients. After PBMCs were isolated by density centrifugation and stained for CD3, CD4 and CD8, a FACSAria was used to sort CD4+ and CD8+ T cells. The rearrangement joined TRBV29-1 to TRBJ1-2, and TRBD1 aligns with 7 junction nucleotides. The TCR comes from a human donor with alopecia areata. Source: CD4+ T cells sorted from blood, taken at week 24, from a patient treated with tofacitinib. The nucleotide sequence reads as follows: TGCAGCGTTGAAGGGAGGGACAGCGGTGGCTACACCTTC. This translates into CSVEGRDSGGYTF.